This T cell receptor beta chain was recorded in a study of patients and donors after allogeneic stem cell transplantation. TCRdb ran MiXCR on the RT-PCR reads and lists one entry per CDR3 protein. This table has 150,000 or so distinct CDR3 sequences, about 24% appearing once. V was shortened by 5 bases and J by 6 bases, with 21 bases between the two germline ends. The germline CDR1 and CDR2 sequences are MNHEY and SVGEGT. The CDR3 covers 16 residues. The chain links TRBV6-2 or TRBV6-3 to TRBJ2-3; TRBD2 might be the D (6 bases). The TCR comes from a human donor who was either an allogeneic HSCT recipient or a stem cell or donor lymphocyte infusion donor (not recorded which). It is not recorded whose cells these are; they may come from a transplant donor. The sample comprised blood, either unsorted or a sorted T cell fraction (not recorded which). The CDR3 nucleotides are TGTGCCAGCAGTCGCCCTCGAGGGCGGGATTCGGATACGCAGTATTTT. Translated: CASSRPRGRDSDTQYF.